This T cell receptor (beta chain) was captured by sequencing in a study of cytomegalovirus exposure and HLA in healthy donors. The CDR3 sequence is 18 residues long. Trimming took off 0 bases at V and 1 base at J, with 18 bases between the two ends. Germline V gene lookup returns CDR1 SNHLY and CDR2 FYNNEI. PCR employed 60 Vbeta and 13 Jbeta primers. Only in-frame clones appear in the TCRdb table, and some are missing; sequencing was by immunoSEQ multiplex PCR. The data contain approximately 160,000 clones, roughly three quarters of them singletons. Study-wide findings and caveats: Sequencing depth across donors, presence/absence analyses assumed, was roughly uniform.

This clone occurred once. The antigen is unknown. The sequencing sample was made of PBMCs. This clonotype was obtained from a male donor in good health and CMV-seropositive. This rearrangement joins TRBV2 to TRBJ1-1, with D tentatively TRBD1 (6 bases). CDR3 in amino acids: CASSEARGSTGKNTEAFF. As DNA, the CDR3 is TGTGCCAGCAGTGAAGCGCGGGGGTCGACAGGAAAGAACACTGAAGCTTTCTTT.